The sequence of this T cell receptor beta chain was determined in a study of radiation and T cells in renal cell carcinoma (dated by TCRdb to about 2020). Regarding the complete study: A total of under 60 samples underwent TCR beta sequencing, made up of 26 tumors and about 27 peripheral blood samples. The last blood draw occurred 4 weeks after radiation, at the same time as nephrectomy. In the approximately 53 samples combined, roughly 4.4 million unique CDR3 nucleotide sequences were found, encoding 2 million to 3 million unique CDR3 amino acid sequences. The study at large found these results: Because no pretreatment tumor biopsies were available, whether clonotypes were present in the tumor at baseline could not be determined. Effects of radiation dose or scheduling on the TCR repertoire could not be addressed with the single-armed trial design. Blood repertoire dynamics were not followed beyond 4 weeks after treatment. An increase in top tumor clonotypes in blood was observed from baseline to 2 weeks post-radiation, followed by contraction by 4 weeks, which was taken to suggest transient expansion of tumor-resident clones.

In regard to this clone: Its binding antigen is unknown. The input lacks base qualities; no much larger clone sits a single base away.

The immunoSEQ kit was used, according to the manufacturer's recommendations, to generate TCR beta libraries from genomic DNA. For library preparation, a first multiplex PCR was performed with proprietary primers, followed by a second PCR in which unique barcodes were added, and bead cleanups were performed after each round. A kit-provided positive control reaction and a negative control reaction were included in every sample batch. The final libraries were assessed on an Agilent 4200 TapeStation D1000 ScreenTape, pooled by volume, and quantified by qPCR. Sequencing ran on an Illumina NextSeq500 with a MidOutput 150-cycle cartridge, using 156 Read1 and 15 Index1 cycles with kit custom primers. The pooled library was loaded at 0.75 to 1 pM, with a roughly 19% PhiX control spiked in. As for how the authors treated the data: Vendor-processed data were analyzed in R, with a clonotype defined as all T cells sharing the same CDR3 nucleotide sequence. For clone abundance analyses, frequencies were normalized to the 10,000 most abundant clones per sample. Public T cell clones, which averaged fewer than five per sample, were removed prior to analysis. An abundance difference of at least 32-fold between compartments was the criterion for calling clonotypes tumor-enriched or baseline blood-enriched. A beta-binomial differential abundance model was used to identify clonotypes that were expanded or contracted between blood time points. Similarity between tumor and blood repertoires was quantified using the Baroni-Urbani and Buser coefficient, and groups were compared with two-tailed Wilcoxon tests in R. In its TCRdb copy, this immuneACCESS table keeps in-frame sequences only and misses some clones. Where compared with another copy, unresolved V genes explain less than half of these, and the others have no known cause. The V and J calls and clone size were taken over from that table, and D and trimming were inferred from the DNA. The sample table records 150,000 or so clones; around 89% of these occur just once. 11% of the sample lies in the top ten.

The CDR3 holds 14 amino acids from the cysteine to the phenylalanine. Just the 42-base CDR3 DNA is kept, in frame starting at base 1. Trimming costs V 4 bases and J 10 bases, and their ends lie 14 bases apart. CDR1 and CDR2, looked up from the germline V gene, are SNHLY and FYNNEI. Per the publication, the time point label means: blood 4 weeks post-SBRT, at nephrectomy. The sample's treatment or condition, from its label and the paper: 15 Gy SBRT to primary tumor, nephrectomy 4 weeks later. Samples were obtained from a clinical trial, in which 15 Gy stereotactic body radiation therapy was delivered to primary renal cell carcinomas and nephrectomy was performed 4 weeks later. To follow tumor-enriched clonotypes, peripheral blood was collected serially from radiation-treated patients at baseline and again at 2 weeks and 4 weeks after SBRT. All patients had renal cell carcinoma with clear cell pathology. Genomic DNA for TCR sequencing was prepared using the QIAamp DNA Blood Mini Kit (Qiagen). Samples were included in the analyses only if all quality control checks were passed.

In this chain, TRBV2 is recombined with TRBJ1-6; confidence is insufficient to name the D gene. The sequence came from a woman aged 45 to 65 with renal cell carcinoma. Specimen: blood, collected from a patient whose treatment included radiotherapy and nephrectomy. The CDR3 here reads CASSVRKGGSPLHF. The DNA reads TGTGCCAGCAGTGTAAGGAAGGGAGGGTCACCCCTCCACTTT.